This TCR beta chain was identified during a study of blood T cell repertoires in COVID-19. Study background: COVID-19 samples collected from the United States, Italy and Spain covered acute and convalescent phases.

Authors' data handling: Estimation of nucleated cell counts relied on the amplification of reference gene primers. Assay used: immunoSEQ multiplex PCR; TCRdb lists only in-frame clones, some missing. That table gives V, J and clone size, and the DNA gave D and trimming. Of roughly 180,000 clones in the sample, around four fifths were seen once. Cohort 3 donors were reported recovered after two negative PCRs, clearance, or symptom resolution. In germline, CDR1 is SGHVS, CDR2 FQNEAQ. V trimming: 6 bases; J trimming: 8 bases; junction bases outside the gene matches: 6. The CDR3 contains 13 residues. Material: PBMCs or T cells enriched from blood (not recorded which). The source is a woman aged 45-65 years who had recovered from COVID-19. The chain links TRBV7-8 to TRBJ1-3, with TRBD1 matching 8 bases. CDR3 sequence reads: CASRRPGQDTIYF. The CDR3 coding sequence is TGTGCCAGCAGACGCCCGGGACAGGACACCATATATTTT.